The rows below give T cell receptor beta chains drawn from one sample of a study of beta chain features in type 1 diabetes. Generated by immunoSEQ multiplex PCR, the TCRdb table keeps only in-frame clones and is missing some. The sample lists about 360,000 clones; roughly 12% were seen once. The specimen sequenced was naive CD4+ T cells from blood. These receptor sequences come from a man aged 18 to 35 in good health. The CDR3 runs from the conserved cysteine through the conserved F or W. D genes are given only for firm matches. Not all rows give a size; the values are once, few, many and, for expanded clones, a class.

D,length,size,J,V,DNA,CDR3
-,14,-,TRBJ1-1,TRBV10-3,TGTGCCATCAGTGACAGGGAAGGGGGCACTGAAGCTTTCTTT,CAISDREGGTEAFF
TRBD2,18,-,TRBJ2-3,TRBV7-9,TGTGCCAGCAGCCCAACTAGCGGGGGGGTCTCTAGCACAGATACGCAGTATTTT,CASSPTSGGVSSTDTQYF
TRBD2,16,-,TRBJ2-7,TRBV18,TGTGCCAGCTCACCTCCTGTAGCGGGGGCCTCCTACGAGCAGTACTTC,CASSPPVAGASYEQYF
-,11,-,TRBJ2-7,TRBV20-1,TGCAGTGCCACAGTGAGCTACGAGCAGTACTTC,CSATVSYEQYF
-,11,-,TRBJ1-2,TRBV29-1,TGCAGCTCATCAGGTACCTATGGCTACACCTTC,CSSSGTYGYTF
TRBD1,15,-,TRBJ2-5,TRBV19,TGTGCCAGTAGTATAGCGACAGGGGGGCAAGAGACCCAGTACTTC,CASSIATGGQETQYF
-,15,few,TRBJ2-3,TRBV5-1,TGCGCCAGCAGCCCACAGGACGGGGCGGGGGATACGCAGTATTTT,CASSPQDGAGDTQYF
-,12,-,TRBJ2-3,TRBV7-2,TGTGCCAGCAGGGACTCGGCGGAGGTGCAGTATTTT,CASRDSAEVQYF
-,14,few,TRBJ1-4,TRBV27,TGTGCCAGCAGAACGTTCGGACGGGGAGAAAAACTGTTTTTT,CASRTFGRGEKLFF
TRBD2,15,-,TRBJ2-3,TRBV18,TGTGCCAGCTCACGACCTAGCGGGGGGGCAGATACGCAGTATTTT,CASSRPSGGADTQYF
-,16,few,TRBJ1-6,TRBV30,TGTGCCTGGAGCACCTCGTGGGGGGTGGTAAGATCACCCCTCCACTTT,CAWSTSWGVVRSPLHF
-,14,few,TRBJ1-1,TRBV7-3,TGTGCCAGCAGCCCACAGGGCATGAACACTGAAGCTTTCTTT,CASSPQGMNTEAFF
-,16,-,TRBJ1-2,TRBV7-2,TGTGCCAGCAGCTCCCCCGGGGGGCAAAAAAAGGATGGCTACACCTTC,CASSSPGGQKKDGYTF
TRBD2,17,few,TRBJ2-1,TRBV30,TGTGCCTCATTACTTCCGGGACTAGCGGTAAGCCACAATGAGCAGTTCTTC,CASLLPGLAVSHNEQFF
TRBD2,15,-,TRBJ2-1,TRBV4-3,TGCGCCAGCAGCCGTAGCGGGGACTACAACAATGAGCAGTTCTTC,CASSRSGDYNNEQFF
-,14,few,TRBJ2-7,TRBV7-2,TGTGCCAGCAGCTTAGTGGTAGGAGCCTACGAGCAGTACTTC,CASSLVVGAYEQYF
-,14,-,TRBJ1-1,TRBV7-2,TGTGCCAGCAGCTTGGGGGGGCGAGGGACTGAAGCTTTCTTT,CASSLGGRGTEAFF
-,15,few,TRBJ1-2,TRBV4-3,TGCGCCAGCAGCCAAGATAGGGGGAATTCGGATGGCTACACCTTC,CASSQDRGNSDGYTF
TRBD1,15,few,TRBJ2-5,TRBV4-3,TGCGCCAGCAGCCATAACAGGGGGTTCCAAGAGACCCAGTACTTC,CASSHNRGFQETQYF
-,14,-,TRBJ2-2,TRBV30,TGTGCCTGCAGACAGGACACGAACACCGGGGAGCTGTTTTTT,CACRQDTNTGELFF
TRBD1,13,-,TRBJ1-1,TRBV28,TGTGCCAGCAGTCTGACGACAGGGACTGAAGCTTTCTTT,CASSLTTGTEAFF
-,15,-,TRBJ2-2,TRBV9,TGTGCCAGCAGCGTAGGGGGCGCGAACACCGGGGAGCTGTTTTTT,CASSVGGANTGELFF
TRBD1,16,-,TRBJ1-1,TRBV19,TGTGCCAGTAGTATTAGGTCCGGTGACAGGGCGACTGAAGCTTTCTTT,CASSIRSGDRATEAFF
TRBD2,15,few,TRBJ2-1,TRBV7-3,TGTGCCAGCAGCCTAACTAGCGGGACATACAATGAGCAGTTCTTC,CASSLTSGTYNEQFF
TRBD1,15,few,TRBJ1-5,TRBV6-5,TGTGCCAGCACCCCGACAGGGCGTCCGGGTCAGCCCCAGCATTTT,CASTPTGRPGQPQHF
TRBD1,14,-,TRBJ2-7,TRBV5-4,TGTGCCAGCAGCCCGGACAGGGTACTCTACGAGCAGTACTTC,CASSPDRVLYEQYF
-,14,-,TRBJ1-1,TRBV6-5,TGTGCCAGCGGAACGGGTGTAGTGGGCACTGAAGCTTTCTTT,CASGTGVVGTEAFF
TRBD2,16,-,TRBJ2-3,TRBV7-2,TGTGCCAGCAGCCCCCCCGGACTAGCGATCACAGATACGCAGTATTTT,CASSPPGLAITDTQYF
-,13,-,TRBJ2-1,TRBV6-5,TGTGCCAGCAGTCCCAGGGCATTTAATGAGCAGTTCTTC,CASSPRAFNEQFF
-,13,few,TRBJ1-4,TRBV6-5,TGTGCCAGCAGTTATGTGAAGGAGGAAAAACTGTTTTTT,CASSYVKEEKLFF
-,17,-,TRBJ2-6,TRBV7-8,TGTGCCAGCCCCGACGGCAGGGGCCCTTCTGGGGCCAACGTCCTGACTTTC,CASPDGRGPSGANVLTF
TRBD2,18,-,TRBJ2-3,TRBV7-2,TGTGCCAGCAGCTTAATGACTAGCGGGGGGGCAGTCGCAGATACGCAGTATTTT,CASSLMTSGGAVADTQYF
-,14,many,TRBJ2-4,TRBV14,TGTGCCAGCAGCCAAGCAGGGGCCAAAAACATTCAGTACTTC,CASSQAGAKNIQYF
-,13,few,TRBJ1-1,TRBV30,TGTGCCTGGGAGAAACGGAGTCCGGCTGAAGCTTTCTTT,CAWEKRSPAEAFF
TRBD2,16,few,TRBJ2-2,TRBV5-4,TGTGCCAGCAGCTCTAGCGGGAATGCGAACACCGGGGAGCTGTTTTTT,CASSSSGNANTGELFF
-,13,few,TRBJ1-5,TRBV6-5,TGTGCCAGCAGTTACACGGGGGGGCAGCCCCAGCATTTT,CASSYTGGQPQHF
TRBD2,15,few,TRBJ2-7,TRBV9,TGTGCCAGCAGCCCTAGACTAGCGGGAGAGGGGGAGCAGTACTTC,CASSPRLAGEGEQYF